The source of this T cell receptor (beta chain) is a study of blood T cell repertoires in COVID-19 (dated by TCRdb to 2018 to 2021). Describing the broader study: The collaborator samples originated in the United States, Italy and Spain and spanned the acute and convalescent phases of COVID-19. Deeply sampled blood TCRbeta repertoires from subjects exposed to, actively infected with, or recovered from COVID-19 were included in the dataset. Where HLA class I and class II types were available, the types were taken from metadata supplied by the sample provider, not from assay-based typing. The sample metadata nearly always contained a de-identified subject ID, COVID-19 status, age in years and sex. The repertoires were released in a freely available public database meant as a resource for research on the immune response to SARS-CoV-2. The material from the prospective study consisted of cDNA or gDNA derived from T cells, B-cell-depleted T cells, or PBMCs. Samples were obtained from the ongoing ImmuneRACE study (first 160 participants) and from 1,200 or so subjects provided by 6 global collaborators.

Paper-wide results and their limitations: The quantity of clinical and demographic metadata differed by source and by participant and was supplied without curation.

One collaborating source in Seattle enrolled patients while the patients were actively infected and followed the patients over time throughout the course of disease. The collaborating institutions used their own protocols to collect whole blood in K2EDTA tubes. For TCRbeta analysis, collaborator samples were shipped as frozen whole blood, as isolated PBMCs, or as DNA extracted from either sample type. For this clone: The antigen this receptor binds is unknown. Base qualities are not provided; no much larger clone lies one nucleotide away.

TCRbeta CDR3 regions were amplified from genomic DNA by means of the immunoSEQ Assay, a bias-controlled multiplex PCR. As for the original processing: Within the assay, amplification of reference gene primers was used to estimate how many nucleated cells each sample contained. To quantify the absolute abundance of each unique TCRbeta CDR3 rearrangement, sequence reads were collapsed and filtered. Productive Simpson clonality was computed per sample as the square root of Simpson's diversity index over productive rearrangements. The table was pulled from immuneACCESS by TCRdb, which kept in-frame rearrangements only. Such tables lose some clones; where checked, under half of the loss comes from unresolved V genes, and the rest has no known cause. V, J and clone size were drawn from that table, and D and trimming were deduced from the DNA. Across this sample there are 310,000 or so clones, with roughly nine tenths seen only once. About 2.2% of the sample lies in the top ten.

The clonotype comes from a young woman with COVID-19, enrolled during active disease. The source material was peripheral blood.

CDR3 region: CASSPNVRGYNEQFF. The nucleotides read TGTGCCAGCAGCCCGAACGTGAGAGGTTACAATGAGCAGTTCTTC. The rearrangement combines TRBV27 with TRBJ2-1, with the D gene not clear enough to name. The germline V gene (reference sequence) gives CDR1 as MNHEY and CDR2 as SMNVEV. The CDR3 spans 15 residues, from the cysteine through the phenylalanine. Only the CDR3 portion is preserved as DNA: 45 bases, with reading frame beginning at the first base. V loses 6 bases of germline sequence and J loses 4 bases, and the interval between the two ends is 16 bases.